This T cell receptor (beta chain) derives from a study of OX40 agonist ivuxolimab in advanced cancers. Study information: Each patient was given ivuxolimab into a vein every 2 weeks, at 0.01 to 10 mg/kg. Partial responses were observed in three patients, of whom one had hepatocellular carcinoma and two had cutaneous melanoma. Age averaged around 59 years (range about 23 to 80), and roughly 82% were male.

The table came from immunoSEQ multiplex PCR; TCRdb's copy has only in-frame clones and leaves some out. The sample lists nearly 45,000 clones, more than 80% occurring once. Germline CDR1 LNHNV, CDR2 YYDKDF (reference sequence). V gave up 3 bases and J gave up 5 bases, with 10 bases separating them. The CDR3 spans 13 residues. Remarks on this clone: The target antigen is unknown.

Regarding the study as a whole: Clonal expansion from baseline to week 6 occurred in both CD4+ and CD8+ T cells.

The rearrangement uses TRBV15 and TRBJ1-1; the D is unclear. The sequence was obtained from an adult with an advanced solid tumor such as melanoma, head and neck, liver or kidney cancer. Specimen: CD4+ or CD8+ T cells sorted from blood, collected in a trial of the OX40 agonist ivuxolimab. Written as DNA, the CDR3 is TGTGCCACCAGCAGGCGGGGTTTGACTGAAGCTTTCTTT. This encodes CATSRRGLTEAFF.